Listed here are 18 T cell receptor beta chains from one sample, sequenced in a study of blood T cell repertoires in COVID-19. The method was immunoSEQ multiplex PCR; TCRdb's version includes in-frame clones alone and lacks a portion of them. The sample contains 200,000 to 250,000 clones, 82% of which appear only once. Specimen: PBMCs or T cells enriched from blood (not recorded which). The receptors here all came from a woman aged 55-70 years who had recovered from COVID-19.

This rearrangement joins TRBV9 to TRBJ1-2, with 9 bases fitting TRBD1. This CDR3 is built from 16 residues. Trimming at V came to 2 bases and at J to 1 base, leaving 6 bases not matched to a gene. Germline V gives CDR1 SGDLS, CDR2 YYNGEE. CDR3 nucleotide sequence: TGTGCCAGCAGCGTCACGGGACAGGGAGGTAACTATGGCTACACCTTC. This gives the protein CASSVTGQGGNYGYTF. The complete variable domain, with remaining parts taken from reference TRBV9 and TRBJ1-2, reads DSGVTQTPKHLITATGQRVTLRCSPRSGDLSVYWYQQSLDQGLQFLIQYYNGEERAKGNILERFSAQQFPDLHSELNLSSLELGDSALYFCASSVTGQGGNYGYTFGSGTRLTVV.

CDR3 sequence reads: CASADRDYGYTF. The CDR3 region has the DNA TGCGCCAGCGCGGACAGGGACTATGGCTACACCTTC. This chain connects TRBV5-1 to TRBJ1-2; 8 nucleotides line up with TRBD1. CDR1 and CDR2 from the germline V gene are SGHRS and YFSETQ. The CDR3 is made up of 12 amino acids. Trimming removed 7 bases from V and 3 bases from J; junction bases left unmatched: 2.

The rearrangement joins TRBV7-8 to TRBJ2-1, with D perhaps matching TRBD2 (6 bases). Trimming pared 1 base from V and 8 bases from J, leaving 18 bases between. The germline V gene encodes CDR1 SGHVS and CDR2 FQNEAQ. The CDR3 is 16 amino acids. The DNA for the CDR3 is TGTGCCAGCAGCTTAGGTAACGGGAGATTGGGCGATGAGCAGTTCTTC. It encodes CASSLGNGRLGDEQFF.

The genes are TRBV10-1 and TRBJ1-5, with D perhaps TRBD1 (6 bases). The CDR3 runs 13 residues. V gave up 2 bases and J gave up 7 bases, with 9 bases separating them. CDR1 WNHNN and CDR2 SYGVQD come from the germline V gene (reference sequence). The CDR3: CASSETGYQPQHF. The CDR3 coding sequence is TGCGCCAGCAGTGAGACAGGGTACCAGCCCCAGCATTTT.

This clone has just a few counts. The J gene is TRBJ2-3, the V gene TRBV4-1; D gene uncertain. Germline CDR1 is MGHRA and CDR2 is YSYEKL. CDR3 length: 15 amino acids. Trimming pared 0 bases from V and 0 bases from J, leaving 7 bases between. CDR3 sequence: CASSQERLSTDTQYF. The CDR3 nucleotides are TGCGCCAGCAGCCAAGAACGACTTAGCACAGATACGCAGTATTTT.

This chain connects TRBV11-2 to TRBJ2-1, with 15 bases aligning to TRBD2. Germline CDR1 is SGHAT and CDR2 is FQNNGV. Losses at the gene ends were 10 bases for V and 10 bases for J; bases not matched to a gene: 11. The CDR3 is 15 residues long. The CDR3 loop reads CATKGSGLAGGEQFF. In nucleotides, the CDR3 is TGTGCCACCAAGGGCAGCGGACTAGCGGGAGGGGAGCAGTTCTTC.

The V and J genes are TRBV7-2 and TRBJ1-1; 7 bases map to TRBD1. In germline, CDR1 is SGHTA, CDR2 FQGNSA. Trimming removed 1 base from V and 7 bases from J; junction bases left unmatched: 6. The CDR3 totals 14 residues. The CDR3 reads CASSLDWTGREAFF. Here the CDR3 DNA reads TGTGCCAGCAGCTTAGACTGGACAGGCCGTGAAGCTTTCTTT.

The rearrangement uses TRBV30 and TRBJ1-6, with TRBD1 as a possible D gene (6 bases). Germline-derived CDR1 and CDR2 are GTSNPN and SVGIG (reference sequence). The CDR3 is made up of 13 amino acids. Trimming left V 3 bases short and J 7 bases short, with 10 bases between. CDR3 residues: CAWSTGMNSPLHF. For the CDR3, the DNA is TGTGCCTGGAGCACAGGGATGAATTCACCCCTCCACTTT.

The rearrangement links TRBV9 to TRBJ1-3, with 11 bases aligning to TRBD1. V was pared by 0 bases and J by 0 bases, with 2 bases of the junction left unmatched. Germline values: CDR1 SGDLS, CDR2 YYNGEE. The CDR3 covers 17 residues. The CDR3 nucleotides are TGTGCCAGCAGCGTAGGGGACAGGGGGTTCTCTGGAAACACCATATATTTT. As protein: CASSVGDRGFSGNTIYF.

The V and J genes are TRBV7-9 and TRBJ2-7; 10 positions match TRBD1. The ends lost 5 bases at V and 3 bases at J; junction bases unmatched: 4. The CDR3 totals 14 residues. Germline assignment: CDR1 SEHNR and CDR2 FQNEAQ (reference sequence). The CDR3 is CASSPGQGGYEQYF. CDR3 bases: TGTGCCAGCAGCCCCGGACAGGGGGGCTACGAGCAGTACTTC.

The CDR3 loop reads CASSPRTGSREQYF. The CDR3 coding sequence is TGTGCCAGCAGTCCCCGGACAGGCTCGCGGGAGCAGTACTTC. The V and J genes are TRBV6-5 and TRBJ2-7, with TRBD1 identical over 7 bases. With V trimmed by 5 bases and J by 7 bases, 11 bases remained unmatched. CDR1 is MNHEY, CDR2 SVGAGI, per germline. The CDR3 consists of 14 residues.

This chain uses TRBV11-3 with TRBJ2-2; TRBD1 is a possible D gene (5 bases). Trimming shortened V by 1 base and J by 1 base, and 10 bases separated the two germline ends. CDR3 size: 16 residues. The germline CDR1 and CDR2 sequences are SGHNT and YENEEA. CDR3 bases: TGTGCCAGCAGCTTAGGGGGCCAGCGGAACACCGGGGAGCTGTTTTTT. Amino acid sequence: CASSLGGQRNTGELFF.

This chain uses TRBV7-2 with TRBJ1-3, with a tentative D call TRBD1 (6 bases). CDR3 length equals 15 residues. Germline V gives CDR1 SGHTA, CDR2 FQGNSA. V gave up 5 bases and J gave up 4 bases, with 15 bases separating them. CDR3 in amino acids: CASSLAPGVGNTIYF. The CDR3 DNA reads as TGTGCCAGCAGCCTCGCTCCAGGGGTCGGAAACACCATATATTTT. The full variable domain, its missing parts supplied by reference TRBV7-2 and TRBJ1-3, is GAGVSQSPSNKVTEKGKDVELRCDPISGHTALYWYRQSLGQGLEFLIYFQGNSAPDKSGLPSDRFSAERTGGSVSTLTIQRTQQEDSAVYLCASSLAPGVGNTIYFGEGSWLTVV.

The chain has TRBV11-2 and TRBJ1-1; D is unclear. The germline gives CDR1 SGHAT, CDR2 FQNNGV. V lost 2 bases to trimming and J lost 3 bases, with 7 bases between them. The CDR3 extends over 13 amino acids. CDR3: CASSLSQDTEAFF. CDR3 in DNA: TGTGCCAGCAGCTTAAGCCAGGACACTGAAGCTTTCTTT.

The rearrangement joins TRBV29-1 to TRBJ2-5; 10 bases align to TRBD2. Germline V gene sequence: CDR1 SQVTM, CDR2 ANQGSEA. The trim removed 6 bases at V and 5 bases at J, leaving 9 bases unmatched. The CDR3 runs to 14 residues. CDR3 sequence: CSVKALAGAETQYF. CDR3 DNA: TGCAGCGTGAAAGCCCTAGCGGGAGCGGAGACCCAGTACTTC.

This clone was found a few times. The chain recombines TRBV4-3 with TRBJ2-3; D ambiguous. Germline CDR1 and CDR2: LGHNA and YSLEER. The V end lost 0 bases, the J end lost 6 bases, and 16 bases lay between the germline ends. The CDR3 is made up of 16 amino acids. CDR3 sequence: CASSQDHMRTPDTQYF. The CDR3 DNA is TGCGCCAGCAGCCAAGATCATATGAGAACGCCGGATACGCAGTATTTT.

The chain recombines TRBV2 with TRBJ1-5, with D possibly matching TRBD1 (5 bases). The CDR3 has 11 residues. In germline, CDR1 is SNHLY, CDR2 FYNNEI. V was trimmed by 4 bases and J by 10 bases, leaving 8 bases between them. The CDR3 nucleotides are TGTGCCAGCAGTGCGCAGGGCCCCCAGCATTTT. This sequence encodes CASSAQGPQHF.

This chain links TRBV6-5 with TRBJ2-2, with 8 bases identical to TRBD2. V shed 0 bases, J shed 5 bases, and the junction held 5 bases outside the gene matches. Germline V gene data show CDR1 as MNHEY and CDR2 as SVGAGI. This CDR3 is 16 amino acids long. CDR3 sequence reads: CASSYSPGGLTGELFF. CDR3 nucleotides: TGTGCCAGCAGTTACTCTCCGGGAGGGTTAACCGGGGAGCTGTTTTTT.